Listed below are T cell receptor beta chains from one sample, sequenced in a study of blood T cell repertoires in COVID-19. Clones were read by immunoSEQ multiplex PCR, and TCRdb kept only the in-frame ones, dropping some. This table holds 150,000 to 200,000 clones, around nine tenths found once. The sequencing input was peripheral blood. The receptors shown here come from a human donor in a cohort sampled during active COVID-19. The CDR3 runs from the conserved cysteine through the conserved F or W. D genes are given only for firm matches. Some rows have no size entry. The others give once, few or many, or a class for an expanded clone.

NA	14	TRBV6-1	few	TRBJ1-6	TGTGCCAGCAGTGAAGTTCGTCAGTCTTCACCCCTCCACTTT	CASSEVRQSSPLHF
TRBD2	14	TRBV19	NA	TRBJ2-5	TGTGCCAGTAGTGTTAGCGGGGGGACCACGACCCAGTACTTC	CASSVSGGTTTQYF
TRBD1	15	TRBV18	NA	TRBJ2-3	TGTGCCAGCTCACCCTCGGGACAGGGTACAGATACGCAGTATTTT	CASSPSGQGTDTQYF
NA	17	TRBV3-1/TRBV3-2	NA	TRBJ2-2	TGTGCCAGCAGCCTCTACGCCATCGGACAGAACACCGGGGAGCTGTTTTTT	CASSLYAIGQNTGELFF
NA	13	TRBV5-3	NA	TRBJ1-4	TGTGCCGGGCGTTCAGGGACTAATGAAAAACTGTTTTTT	CAGRSGTNEKLFF
TRBD1	11	TRBV30	NA	TRBJ1-1	TGTGCCTGGAGCCGGGACAGAGAGGCTTTCTTT	CAWSRDREAFF
TRBD2	15	TRBV10-3	NA	TRBJ2-5	TGTGCCATCAGTGAGGGACTAGCGGGAGGAGAGACCCAGTACTTC	CAISEGLAGGETQYF
NA	17	TRBV14	NA	TRBJ2-1	TGTGCCAGCAGCCAAGCGATCGGGGAAAGCTCCTACAATGAGCAGTTCTTC	CASSQAIGESSYNEQFF
NA	14	TRBV30	NA	TRBJ2-7	TGTGCCTGGAGAGATGACAGCACCCACTACGAGCAGTACTTC	CAWRDDSTHYEQYF
TRBD1	13	TRBV27	NA	TRBJ2-7	TGTGCCAGCAGTTTCCGGGACAGGGACGAGCAGTACTTC	CASSFRDRDEQYF
TRBD1	12	TRBV9	NA	TRBJ1-2	TGTGCCAGCAGCCCCGGGACAGCTCACTACACCTTC	CASSPGTAHYTF
TRBD1	17	TRBV7-8	NA	TRBJ2-1	TGTGCCAGCAGCGGGGTTAGGGACAGGGGGTCCTACAATGAGCAGTTCTTC	CASSGVRDRGSYNEQFF
NA	14	TRBV3-1/TRBV3-2	NA	TRBJ2-7	TGTGCCAGCAGTTCCGACAGGATTCCCTACGAGCAGTACTTC	CASSSDRIPYEQYF
TRBD1	15	TRBV6-5	once	TRBJ1-5	TGTGCCAGCAGTTGGGACAGGGGCCCTAATCAGCCCCAGCATTTT	CASSWDRGPNQPQHF
NA	14	TRBV28	NA	TRBJ1-3	TGTGCCAGCAGCACACAGGGCTCTGGAAACACCATATATTTT	CASSTQGSGNTIYF
TRBD2	18	TRBV6-1	NA	TRBJ2-1	TGTGCCAGCAGTGAAGCGCGAGCTAGCGGGGGGGCCTACAATGAGCAGTTCTTC	CASSEARASGGAYNEQFF
NA	13	TRBV4-2	NA	TRBJ2-7	TGTGCCAGCAGCCAAGATGTACAGTCCGAGCAGTACTTC	CASSQDVQSEQYF
NA	14	TRBV11-2	NA	TRBJ2-7	TGTGCCAGCAGCTTAGGCGGGTCCCCCTACGAGCAGTACTTC	CASSLGGSPYEQYF
NA	16	TRBV5-6	NA	TRBJ2-1	TGTGCCAGCAGCTTGGAACTAGCTCGCTCCTACAATGAGCAGTTCTTC	CASSLELARSYNEQFF
NA	11	TRBV24-1	NA	TRBJ2-2	TGTGCCACCAGGGAGGCCGGGGAGCTGTTTTTT	CATREAGELFF
TRBD1	13	TRBV27	NA	TRBJ1-1	TGTGCCAGCAGTCTTAGGACAGGAACTGAAGCTTTCTTT	CASSLRTGTEAFF
NA	15	TRBV10-3	NA	TRBJ1-2	TGTGCCATCAGTGAGAACCAGGGACTGGGGAGTGGCTACACCTTC	CAISENQGLGSGYTF
NA	15	TRBV6-5	NA	TRBJ2-5	TGTGCCAGCAGTTACTCGTTCGGGAATAAAGAGACCCAGTACTTC	CASSYSFGNKETQYF
TRBD1	14	TRBV5-5	NA	TRBJ2-5	TGTGCCAGCAGCCCCGGACAGGGAGAGGAGACCCAGTACTTC	CASSPGQGEETQYF
NA	13	TRBV6-5	NA	TRBJ1-1	TGTGCCAGCAGTTACCAGGGGTTAGCTGAAGCTTTCTTT	CASSYQGLAEAFF
TRBD2	16	TRBV19	NA	TRBJ2-3	TGTGCCAGTAGTACCCCCAGAGCGGGGGGAACAGATACGCAGTATTTT	CASSTPRAGGTDTQYF
TRBD1	9	TRBV30	NA	TRBJ1-1	TGTGCCTGGTACAGGGGAGCTTTCTTT	CAWYRGAFF
TRBD1	15	TRBV7-9	once	TRBJ2-7	TGTGCCAGCAGCCAAGGGGGACAGGGTTCCTACGAGCAGTACTTC	CASSQGGQGSYEQYF
TRBD1	15	TRBV5-1	NA	TRBJ2-7	TGCGCCAGCAGCGTTACCGGGACAGGGGAGTACGAGCAGTACTTC	CASSVTGTGEYEQYF
TRBD1	15	TRBV28	NA	TRBJ1-1	TGTGCCAGCAGTTCAGGAGGGCAGGGGGACACTGAAGCTTTCTTT	CASSSGGQGDTEAFF
NA	16	TRBV4-1	NA	TRBJ2-1	TGCGCCAGCAGCCACCACGACAGTGTCTCCTACAATGAGCAGTTCTTC	CASSHHDSVSYNEQFF
NA	16	TRBV3-1/TRBV3-2	few	TRBJ1-6	TGTGCCAGCAGCCAGAGGGGAGGGATGAATAATTCACCCCTCCACTTT	CASSQRGGMNNSPLHF
TRBD2	15	TRBV12-5	NA	TRBJ2-3	TGTGCTAGTGGCTCCGGACTAGCGGGGGGAGATACGCAGTATTTT	CASGSGLAGGDTQYF
TRBD1	17	TRBV7-6	NA	TRBJ2-7	TGTGCCAGCAGTAAAGGGGGCGCAAGTACTAAGGGATACGAGCAGTACTTC	CASSKGGASTKGYEQYF
NA	13	TRBV4-1	NA	TRBJ1-1	TGCGCCAGCAGCCCACGGGATAACACTGAAGCTTTCTTT	CASSPRDNTEAFF
NA	15	TRBV29-1	NA	TRBJ2-1	TGCAGCGGGGAAAAGCGGGCAAGCTCCTACAATGAGCAGTTCTTC	CSGEKRASSYNEQFF
TRBD1	16	TRBV11-3	once	TRBJ1-2	TGTGCCAGCAGCTTAGGGAGACAGGGGGCGTCTTATGGCTACACCTTC	CASSLGRQGASYGYTF
TRBD2	13	TRBV11-2	NA	TRBJ2-4	TGTGCCAGCAGCCTCGGGACTAGTTTTTCCCTAGAATTC	CASSLGTSFSLEF
NA	12	TRBV3-1/TRBV3-2	NA	TRBJ2-7	TGTGCCAGCAGCCAAGCTGCGGGGTGGCAGTACTTC	CASSQAAGWQYF
NA	11	TRBV10-3	NA	TRBJ1-1	TGTGCCATCAGGAGTAGCACTGAAGCTTTCTTT	CAIRSSTEAFF